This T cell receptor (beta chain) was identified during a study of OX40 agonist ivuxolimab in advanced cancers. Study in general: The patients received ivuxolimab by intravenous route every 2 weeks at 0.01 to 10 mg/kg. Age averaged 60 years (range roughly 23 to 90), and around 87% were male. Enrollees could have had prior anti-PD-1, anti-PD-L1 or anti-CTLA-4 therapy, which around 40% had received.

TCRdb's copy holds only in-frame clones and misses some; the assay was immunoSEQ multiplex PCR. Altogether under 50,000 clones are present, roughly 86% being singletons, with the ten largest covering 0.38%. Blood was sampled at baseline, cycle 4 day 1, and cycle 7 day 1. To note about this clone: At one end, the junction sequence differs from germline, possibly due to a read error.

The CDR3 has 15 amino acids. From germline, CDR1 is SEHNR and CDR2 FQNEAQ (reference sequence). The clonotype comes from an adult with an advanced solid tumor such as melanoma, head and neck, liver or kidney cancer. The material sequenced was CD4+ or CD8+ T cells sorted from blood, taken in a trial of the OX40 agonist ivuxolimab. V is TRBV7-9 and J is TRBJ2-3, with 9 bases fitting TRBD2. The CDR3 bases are TGTGCCAGCAGCTTAAGCGGGGGGACAGAGTATACACAGTATTTT. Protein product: CASSLSGGTEYTQYF.